These 2 T cell receptor beta chains were all obtained from the same sample, sequenced in a study of T cells in Graves' hyperthyroidism and ophthalmopathy. Amplification yielded TCR beta CDR3 regions, with RNA transcripts as the source. A set of HTBI primers served as the primers for a first-round RT-PCR of the TCR CDR3. TCRdb itself ran the multiplex PCR reads through MiXCR, one entry per CDR3 protein. This table holds fewer than 350,000 distinct CDR3 sequences, approximately 12% found once. Sequences were obtained from blood. All receptors derive from a woman in her twenties or thirties with Graves' hyperthyroidism that later progressed to Graves' ophthalmopathy.

The chain is built from TRBV6-1 and TRBJ1-1, with TRBD1 as a possible D gene (5 bases). The ends were cut back, 6 bases at V and 1 base at J, with 12 bases in the middle. The V gene's germline CDR1 is MNHNS and CDR2 SASEGT. The CDR3 extends over 14 amino acids. CDR3 protein: CASRLEGQNTEAFF. For the CDR3, the DNA is TGTGCCAGCAGGCTAGAAGGACAGAACACTGAAGCTTTCTTT.

The chain carries TRBV6-1 and TRBJ2-1; 9 nucleotides agree with TRBD1. The CDR3 runs to 15 residues. J lost 5 bases, V lost 6 bases, and 8 bases had no gene match. Per germline, CDR1 MNHNS and CDR2 SASEGT. The CDR3 bases are TGTGCCAGCAGGTCAGGGACAGGGATCCACAATGAGCAGTTCTTC. Amino acids: CASRSGTGIHNEQFF.